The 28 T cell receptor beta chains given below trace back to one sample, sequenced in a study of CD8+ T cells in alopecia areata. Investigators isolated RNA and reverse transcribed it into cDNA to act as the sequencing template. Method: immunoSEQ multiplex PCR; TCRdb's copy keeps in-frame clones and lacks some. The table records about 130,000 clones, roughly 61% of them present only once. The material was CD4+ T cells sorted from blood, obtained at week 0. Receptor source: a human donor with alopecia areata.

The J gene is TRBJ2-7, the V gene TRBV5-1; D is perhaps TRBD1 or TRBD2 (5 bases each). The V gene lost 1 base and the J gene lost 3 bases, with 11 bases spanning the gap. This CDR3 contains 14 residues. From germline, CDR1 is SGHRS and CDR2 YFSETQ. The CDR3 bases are TGCGCCAGCAGCTTGAGGGGACGGCTCTACGAGCAGTACTTC. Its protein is CASSLRGRLYEQYF.

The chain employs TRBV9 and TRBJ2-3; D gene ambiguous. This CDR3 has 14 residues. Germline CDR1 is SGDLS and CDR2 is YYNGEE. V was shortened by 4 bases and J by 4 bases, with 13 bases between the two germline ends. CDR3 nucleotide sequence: TGTGCCAGCAGCCCAAATACCCTCCCAGATACGCAGTATTTT. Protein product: CASSPNTLPDTQYF. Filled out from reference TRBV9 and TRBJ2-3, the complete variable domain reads DSGVTQTPKHLITATGQRVTLRCSPRSGDLSVYWYQQSLDQGLQFLIQYYNGEERAKGNILERFSAQQFPDLHSELNLSSLELGDSALYFCASSPNTLPDTQYFGPGTRLTVL.

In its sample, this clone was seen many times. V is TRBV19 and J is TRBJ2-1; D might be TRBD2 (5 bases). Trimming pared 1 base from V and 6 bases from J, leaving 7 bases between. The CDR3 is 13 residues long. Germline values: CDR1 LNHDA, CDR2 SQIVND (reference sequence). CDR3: CASSIGRGNEQFF. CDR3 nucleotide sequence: TGTGCCAGTAGTATAGGTCGGGGCAATGAGCAGTTCTTC.

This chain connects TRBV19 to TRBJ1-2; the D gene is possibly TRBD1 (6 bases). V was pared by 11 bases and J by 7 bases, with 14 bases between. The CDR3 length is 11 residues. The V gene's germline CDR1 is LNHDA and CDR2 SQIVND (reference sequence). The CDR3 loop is CAGRGDLGYTF. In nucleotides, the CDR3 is TGTGCCGGGAGGGGGGATCTTGGCTACACCTTC. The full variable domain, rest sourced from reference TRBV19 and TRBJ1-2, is DGGITQSPKYLFRKEGQNVTLSCEQNLNHDAMYWYRQDPGQGLRLIYYSQIVNDFQKGDIAEGYSVSREKKESFPLTVTSAQKNPTAFYLCAGRGDLGYTFGSGTRLTVV.

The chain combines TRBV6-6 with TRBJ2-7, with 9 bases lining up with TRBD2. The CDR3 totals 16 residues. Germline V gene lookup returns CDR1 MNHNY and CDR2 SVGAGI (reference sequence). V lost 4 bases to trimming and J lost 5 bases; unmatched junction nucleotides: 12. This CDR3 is CASSSPRGGRAHEQYF. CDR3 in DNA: TGTGCCAGCAGTTCTCCTAGGGGCGGGAGGGCCCACGAGCAGTACTTC.

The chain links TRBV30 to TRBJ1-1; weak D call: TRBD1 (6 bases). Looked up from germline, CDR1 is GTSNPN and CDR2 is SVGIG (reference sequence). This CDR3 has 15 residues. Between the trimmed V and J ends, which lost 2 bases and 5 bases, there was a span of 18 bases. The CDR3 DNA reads TGTGCCTGGAGTCCTGCCGACAGGCGGAAGACTGAAGCTTTCTTT. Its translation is CAWSPADRRKTEAFF.

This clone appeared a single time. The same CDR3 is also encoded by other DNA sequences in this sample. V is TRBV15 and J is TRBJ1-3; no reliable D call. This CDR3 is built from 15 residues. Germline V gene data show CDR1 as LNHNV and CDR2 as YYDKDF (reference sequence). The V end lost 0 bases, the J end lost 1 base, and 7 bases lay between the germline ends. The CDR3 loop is CATSRDPGSGNTIYF. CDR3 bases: TGTGCCACCAGCAGAGATCCGGGGTCTGGAAACACCATATATTTT.

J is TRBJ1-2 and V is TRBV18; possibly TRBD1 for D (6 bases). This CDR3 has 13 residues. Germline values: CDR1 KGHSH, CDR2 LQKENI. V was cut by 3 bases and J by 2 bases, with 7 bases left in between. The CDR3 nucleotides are TGTGCCAGCTCACCCCAGGGGAACTATGGCTACACCTTC. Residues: CASSPQGNYGYTF. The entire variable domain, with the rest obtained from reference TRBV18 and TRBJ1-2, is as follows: NAGVMQNPRHLVRRRGQEARLRCSPMKGHSHVYWYRQLPEEGLKFMVYLQKENIIDESGMPKERFSAEFPKEGPSILRIQQVVRGDSAAYFCASSPQGNYGYTFGSGTRLTVV.

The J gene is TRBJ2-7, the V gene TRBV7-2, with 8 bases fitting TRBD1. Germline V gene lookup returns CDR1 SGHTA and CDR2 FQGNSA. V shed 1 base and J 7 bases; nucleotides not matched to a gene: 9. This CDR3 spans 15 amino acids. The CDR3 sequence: CASSLVFQGAGEQYF. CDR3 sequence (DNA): TGTGCCAGCAGCTTAGTGTTTCAGGGGGCTGGTGAGCAGTACTTC.

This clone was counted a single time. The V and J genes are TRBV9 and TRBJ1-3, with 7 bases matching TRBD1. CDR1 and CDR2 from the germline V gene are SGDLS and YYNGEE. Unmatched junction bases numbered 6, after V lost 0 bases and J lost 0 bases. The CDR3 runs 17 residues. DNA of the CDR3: TGTGCCAGCAGCGTAGGTGGACAGGTTCGCTCTGGAAACACCATATATTTT. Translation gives CASSVGGQVRSGNTIYF. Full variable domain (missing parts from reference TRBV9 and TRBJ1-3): DSGVTQTPKHLITATGQRVTLRCSPRSGDLSVYWYQQSLDQGLQFLIQYYNGEERAKGNILERFSAQQFPDLHSELNLSSLELGDSALYFCASSVGGQVRSGNTIYFGEGSWLTVV.

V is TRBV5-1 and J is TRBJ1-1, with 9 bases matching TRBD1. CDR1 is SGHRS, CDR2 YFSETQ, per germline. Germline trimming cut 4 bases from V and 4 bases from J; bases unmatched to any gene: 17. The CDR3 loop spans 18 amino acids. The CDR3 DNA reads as TGCGCCAGCAGCCCTAGAGGGACAGGGCTTACGGTTGGCACTGAAGCTTTCTTT. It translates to CASSPRGTGLTVGTEAFF.

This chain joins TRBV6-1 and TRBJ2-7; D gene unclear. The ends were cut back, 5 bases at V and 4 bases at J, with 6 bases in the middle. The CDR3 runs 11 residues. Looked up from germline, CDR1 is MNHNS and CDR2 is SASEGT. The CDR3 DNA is TGTGCCAGCAGTCCGGAGTACGAGCAGTACTTC. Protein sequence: CASSPEYEQYF.

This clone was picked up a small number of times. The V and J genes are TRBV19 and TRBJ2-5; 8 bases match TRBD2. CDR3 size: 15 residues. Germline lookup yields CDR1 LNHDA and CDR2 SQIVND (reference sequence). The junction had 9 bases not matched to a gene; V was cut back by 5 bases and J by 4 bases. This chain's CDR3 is CASSSGGAGGETQYF. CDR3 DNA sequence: TGTGCCAGTAGTTCCGGGGGGGCCGGGGGAGAGACCCAGTACTTC.

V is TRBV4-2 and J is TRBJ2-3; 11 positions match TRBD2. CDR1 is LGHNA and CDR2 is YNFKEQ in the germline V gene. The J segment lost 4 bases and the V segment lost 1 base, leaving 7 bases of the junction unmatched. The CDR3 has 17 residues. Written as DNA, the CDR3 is TGTGCCAGCAGCCAAGTTAGCGGGGGGGGACCTTCAGATACGCAGTATTTT. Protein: CASSQVSGGGPSDTQYF.

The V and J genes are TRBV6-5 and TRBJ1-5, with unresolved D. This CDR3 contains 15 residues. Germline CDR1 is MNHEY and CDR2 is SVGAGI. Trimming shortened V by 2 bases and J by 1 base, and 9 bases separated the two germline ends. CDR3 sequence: CASSYASASNQPQHF. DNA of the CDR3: TGTGCCAGCAGTTACGCTTCAGCCAGCAATCAGCCCCAGCATTTT.

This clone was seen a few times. Here the CDR3 DNA reads TGTGCCAGCAGTCTGGAGAACACTGAAGCTTTCTTT. Translating gives CASSLENTEAFF. This chain links TRBV2 with TRBJ1-1; D not resolved. The CDR3 consists of 12 residues. V gave up 5 bases and J gave up 1 base, with 5 bases separating them. Looked up from germline, CDR1 is SNHLY and CDR2 is FYNNEI.

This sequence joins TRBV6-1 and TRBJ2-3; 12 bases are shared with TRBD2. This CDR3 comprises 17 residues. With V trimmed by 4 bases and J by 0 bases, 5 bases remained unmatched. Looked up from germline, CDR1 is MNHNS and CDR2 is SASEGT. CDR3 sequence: CASSGRLAGVSTDTQYF. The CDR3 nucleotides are TGTGCCAGCAGTGGCCGACTAGCGGGGGTCAGCACAGATACGCAGTATTTT.

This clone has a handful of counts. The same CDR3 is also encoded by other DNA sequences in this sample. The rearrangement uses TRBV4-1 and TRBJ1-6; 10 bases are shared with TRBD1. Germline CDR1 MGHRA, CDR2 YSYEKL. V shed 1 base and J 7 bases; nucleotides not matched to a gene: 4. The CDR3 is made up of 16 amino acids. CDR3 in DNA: TGCGCCAGCAGCCAAGTAGGGGGACAGGGGAATTCACCCCTCCACTTT. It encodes CASSQVGGQGNSPLHF.

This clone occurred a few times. DNA of the CDR3: TGTGCCAGCAGTGAGGAAGGAGTGGGCGAGCAGTACTTC. This sequence encodes CASSEEGVGEQYF. The rearrangement links TRBV2 to TRBJ2-7; D is ambiguous. The CDR3 consists of 13 residues. V was shortened by 3 bases and J by 6 bases, with 12 bases between the two germline ends. CDR1 is SNHLY and CDR2 is FYNNEI in the germline V gene.

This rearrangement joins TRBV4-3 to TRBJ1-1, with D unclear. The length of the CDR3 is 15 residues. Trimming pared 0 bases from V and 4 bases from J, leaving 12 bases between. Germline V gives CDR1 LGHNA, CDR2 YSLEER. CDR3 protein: CASSQERAGTTEAFF. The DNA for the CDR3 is TGCGCCAGCAGCCAAGAACGGGCAGGCACCACTGAAGCTTTCTTT.

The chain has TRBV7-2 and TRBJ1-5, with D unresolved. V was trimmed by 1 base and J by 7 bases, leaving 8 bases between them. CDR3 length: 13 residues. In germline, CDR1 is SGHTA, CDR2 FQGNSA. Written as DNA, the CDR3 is TGTGCCAGCAGCTTAGTTGACTGGCAGCCCCAGCATTTT. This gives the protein CASSLVDWQPQHF.

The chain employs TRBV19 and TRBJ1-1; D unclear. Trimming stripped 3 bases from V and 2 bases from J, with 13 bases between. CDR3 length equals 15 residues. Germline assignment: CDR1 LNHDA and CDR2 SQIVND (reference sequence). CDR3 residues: CASSIRAGRNTEAFF. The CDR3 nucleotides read TGTGCCAGTAGTATTCGCGCAGGTCGAAACACTGAAGCTTTCTTT.

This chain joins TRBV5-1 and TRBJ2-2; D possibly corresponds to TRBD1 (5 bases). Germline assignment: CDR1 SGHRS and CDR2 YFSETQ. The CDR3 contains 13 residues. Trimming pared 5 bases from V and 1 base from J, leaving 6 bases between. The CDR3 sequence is CASSGQNTGELFF. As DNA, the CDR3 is TGCGCCAGCAGTGGACAGAACACCGGGGAGCTGTTTTTT.

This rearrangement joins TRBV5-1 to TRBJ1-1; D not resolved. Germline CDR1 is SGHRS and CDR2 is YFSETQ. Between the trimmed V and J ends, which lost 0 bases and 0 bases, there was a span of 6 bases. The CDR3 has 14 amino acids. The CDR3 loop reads CASSLEPMNTEAFF. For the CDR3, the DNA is TGCGCCAGCAGCTTGGAACCGATGAACACTGAAGCTTTCTTT.

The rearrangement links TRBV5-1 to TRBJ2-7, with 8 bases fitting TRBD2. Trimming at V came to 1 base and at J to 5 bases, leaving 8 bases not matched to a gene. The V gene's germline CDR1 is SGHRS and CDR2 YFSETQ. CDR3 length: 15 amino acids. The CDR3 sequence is CASSLSGTRVDEQYF. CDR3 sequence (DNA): TGCGCCAGCAGCTTGTCCGGGACTAGAGTCGACGAGCAGTACTTC.

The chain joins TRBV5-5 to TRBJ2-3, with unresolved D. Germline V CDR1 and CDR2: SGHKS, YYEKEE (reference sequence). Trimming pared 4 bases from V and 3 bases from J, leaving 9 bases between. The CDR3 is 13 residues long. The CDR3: CASSPQLTDTQYF. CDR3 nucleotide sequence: TGTGCCAGCAGCCCGCAGCTAACAGATACGCAGTATTTT.

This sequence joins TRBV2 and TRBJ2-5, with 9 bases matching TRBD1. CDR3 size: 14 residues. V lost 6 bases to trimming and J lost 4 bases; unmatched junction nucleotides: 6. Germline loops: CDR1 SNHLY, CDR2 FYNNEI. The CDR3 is CASRRDRDIETQYF. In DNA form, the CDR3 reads TGTGCCAGCAGGAGGGACAGGGACATAGAGACCCAGTACTTC. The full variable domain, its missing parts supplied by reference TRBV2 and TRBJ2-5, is EPEVTQTPSHQVTQMGQEVILRCVPISNHLYFYWYRQILGQKVEFLVSFYNNEISEKSEIFDDQFSVERPDGSNFTLKIRSTKLEDSAMYFCASRRDRDIETQYFGPGTRLLVL.

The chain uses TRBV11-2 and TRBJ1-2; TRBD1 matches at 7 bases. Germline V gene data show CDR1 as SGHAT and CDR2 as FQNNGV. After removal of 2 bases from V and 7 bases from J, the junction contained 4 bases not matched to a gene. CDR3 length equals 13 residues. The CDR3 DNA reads TGTGCCAGCAGCTTATTGAGGGGGCCTGGCTACACCTTC. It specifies CASSLLRGPGYTF.